The 12 T cell receptor beta chains below all came from one sample that was sequenced in a study of regulatory dendritic cells for organ transplantation (dated by TCRdb to about 2017). Libraries were made using the immunoSEQ multiplex PCR assay. In TCRdb, the immuneACCESS table is reduced to in-frame sequences with V and J assigned. These tables do not hold every clone; where another copy was compared, an unresolved V gene accounts for under half, and the others remain unexplained. The sample records 35,000 to 45,000 clones, around 90% of which are singletons. Of the sample, over 0.09% falls within the top ten clones. Material for sequencing was naive CD8+ T cells from blood. Read against the paper, the sample's cell subset or site label means: CD45RA+ naive T cells. These receptors were obtained from a human donor in good health.

The chain recombines TRBV2 with TRBJ2-7; D is undetermined. The V gene's germline CDR1 is SNHLY and CDR2 FYNNEI. There are 10 residues in the CDR3. Trimming shortened V by 4 bases and J by 6 bases, and 4 bases separated the two germline ends. CDR3 sequence: CASSGGEQYF. CDR3 DNA sequence: TGTGCCAGCAGTGGTGGCGAGCAGTACTTC. Drawing the rest from reference TRBV2 and TRBJ2-7, the complete variable domain is EPEVTQTPSHQVTQMGQEVILRCVPISNHLYFYWYRQILGQKVEFLVSFYNNEISEKSEIFDDQFSVERPDGSNFTLKIRSTKLEDSAMYFCASSGGEQYFGPGTRLTVT.

The rearrangement links TRBV27 to TRBJ2-2; maybe TRBD2 (5 bases). V lost 2 bases to trimming and J lost 0 bases, with 7 bases between them. The germline V gene encodes CDR1 MNHEY and CDR2 SMNVEV (reference sequence). The CDR3 sequence is 15 residues long. The CDR3 loop is CASSLAAANTGELFF. The CDR3 nucleotides are TGTGCCAGCAGTTTAGCAGCGGCGAACACCGGGGAGCTGTTTTTT.

This clone has a single count. The J gene is TRBJ2-5, the V gene TRBV7-2; D is perhaps TRBD2 (5 bases). The germline gives CDR1 SGHTA, CDR2 FQGNSA. The V and J ends lost 4 bases and 4 bases respectively, with 22 bases between them. The CDR3 contains 17 residues. CDR3 region: CASSSTEGPKKRETQYF. The CDR3 bases are TGTGCCAGCAGCTCCACCGAGGGTCCCAAAAAACGAGAGACCCAGTACTTC.

This clone was observed a few times. J is TRBJ1-1 and V is TRBV30; 7 nucleotides match TRBD1. This CDR3 has 14 amino acids. The V gene end was trimmed by 3 bases and the J gene end by 2 bases; junction bases not matched to a gene: 6. The germline gives CDR1 GTSNPN, CDR2 SVGIG (reference sequence). CDR3 nucleotides: TGTGCCTGGAGACCGACAGGGTTTAACACTGAAGCTTTCTTT. Its protein product is CAWRPTGFNTEAFF.

V and J are TRBV7-2 and TRBJ2-3; TRBD2 aligns across 8 bases. The CDR3 is 17 residues long. Germline assignment: CDR1 SGHTA and CDR2 FQGNSA. With V trimmed by 5 bases and J by 2 bases, 12 bases remained unmatched. CDR3 residues: CASSGNLWRGDTDTQYF. For the CDR3, the DNA is TGTGCCAGCAGCGGCAACCTTTGGCGGGGGGACACAGATACGCAGTATTTT. The variable domain in full, completed from reference TRBV7-2 and TRBJ2-3, reads GAGVSQSPSNKVTEKGKDVELRCDPISGHTALYWYRQSLGQGLEFLIYFQGNSAPDKSGLPSDRFSAERTGGSVSTLTIQRTQQEDSAVYLCASSGNLWRGDTDTQYFGPGTRLTVL.

The rearrangement joins TRBV6-5 to TRBJ2-7; 7 bases fit TRBD1. Germline values: CDR1 MNHEY, CDR2 SVGAGI. This CDR3 has 15 residues. V trimming: 4 bases; J trimming: 0 bases; junction bases outside the gene matches: 6. CDR3 amino acids: CASSSDRVYSYEQYF. The CDR3 region has the DNA TGTGCCAGCAGTTCCGACAGGGTTTACTCCTACGAGCAGTACTTC.

This sequence joins TRBV27 and TRBJ1-5, with 8 bases aligning to TRBD1. This CDR3 is 15 amino acids long. Unmatched junction bases numbered 2, after V lost 4 bases and J lost 0 bases. Per the germline V gene, CDR1 is MNHEY and CDR2 is SMNVEV (reference sequence). The CDR3 loop reads CASSWDRYSNQPQHF. In nucleotides, the CDR3 is TGTGCCAGCAGTTGGGACAGGTATAGCAATCAGCCCCAGCATTTT.

This clone occurred once. The J gene is TRBJ2-1, the V gene TRBV9; TRBD1 or TRBD2 may be the D gene (5 bases each). V lost 4 bases and J lost 4, with 9 bases in between. Germline V gives CDR1 SGDLS, CDR2 YYNGEE. This CDR3 spans 13 amino acids. The CDR3 sequence: CASSTGLYNEQFF. The CDR3 DNA reads as TGTGCCAGCAGCACAGGACTTTACAATGAGCAGTTCTTC.

The rearrangement joins TRBV6-5 to TRBJ2-3; D is unresolved. The V gene lost 2 bases and the J gene lost 6 bases, with 3 bases spanning the gap. Germline lookup yields CDR1 MNHEY and CDR2 SVGAGI. This CDR3 region has 11 residues. The CDR3 nucleotides read TGTGCCAGCAGTTACGGTGATACGCAGTATTTT. It codes for CASSYGDTQYF.

The chain carries TRBV27 and TRBJ2-5; the D is unclear. This CDR3 is built from 15 residues. Germline V gene lookup returns CDR1 MNHEY and CDR2 SMNVEV (reference sequence). Trimming removed 0 bases from V and 3 bases from J, with 11 bases in between. The CDR3: CASSLSNSVEETQYF. The CDR3 DNA sequence: TGTGCCAGCAGTTTATCCAACAGCGTAGAAGAGACCCAGTACTTC.

CDR3 bases: TGTGCCAGCAGTTTTGGTGGGTACACAGATACGCAGTATTTT. It codes for CASSFGGYTDTQYF. The chain employs TRBV5-8 and TRBJ2-3, with D unclear. V lost 5 bases to trimming and J lost 2 bases, with 12 bases between them. The germline V gene has CDR1 SGHTS and CDR2 YDEGEE. This CDR3 is 14 amino acids long.

The chain has TRBV5-1 and TRBJ2-2; D is unclear. Germline assignment: CDR1 SGHRS and CDR2 YFSETQ. CDR3 length: 15 amino acids. V was shortened by 0 bases and J by 4 bases, with 10 bases between the two germline ends. Here the CDR3 DNA reads TGCGCCAGCAGCTTGGTTAGTTCCAGCACCGGGGAGCTGTTTTTT. Amino acids: CASSLVSSSTGELFF.